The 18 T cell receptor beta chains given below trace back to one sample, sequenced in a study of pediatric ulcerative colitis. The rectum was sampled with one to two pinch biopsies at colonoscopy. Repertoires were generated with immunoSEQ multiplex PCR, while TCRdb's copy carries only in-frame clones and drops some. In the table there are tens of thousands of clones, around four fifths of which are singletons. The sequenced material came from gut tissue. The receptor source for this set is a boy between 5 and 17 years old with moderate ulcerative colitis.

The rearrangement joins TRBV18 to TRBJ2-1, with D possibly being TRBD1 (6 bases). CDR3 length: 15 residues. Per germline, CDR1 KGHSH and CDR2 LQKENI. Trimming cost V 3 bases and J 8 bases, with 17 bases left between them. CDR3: CASSPRQVLRDEQFF. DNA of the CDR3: TGTGCCAGCTCACCCAGACAGGTCCTCCGGGATGAGCAGTTCTTC.

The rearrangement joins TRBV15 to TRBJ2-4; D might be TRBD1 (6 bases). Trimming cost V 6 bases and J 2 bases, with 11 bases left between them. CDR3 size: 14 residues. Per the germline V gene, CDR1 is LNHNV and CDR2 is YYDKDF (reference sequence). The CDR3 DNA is TGTGCCACCAGGGAACAGGGTCCCAAAAACATTCAGTACTTC. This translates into CATREQGPKNIQYF. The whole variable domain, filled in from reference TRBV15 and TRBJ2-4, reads DAMVIQNPRYQVTQFGKPVTLSCSQTLNHNVMYWYQQKSSQAPKLLFHYYDKDFNNEADTPDNFQSRRPNTSFCFLDIRSPGLGDTAMYLCATREQGPKNIQYFGAGTRLSVL.

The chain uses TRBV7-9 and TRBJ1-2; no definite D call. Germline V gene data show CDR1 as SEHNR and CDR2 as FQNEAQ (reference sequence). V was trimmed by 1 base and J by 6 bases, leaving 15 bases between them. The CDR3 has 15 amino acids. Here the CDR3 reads CASSLDYPPVDGYTF. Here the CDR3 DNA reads TGTGCCAGCAGCTTAGACTATCCCCCGGTGGATGGCTACACCTTC.

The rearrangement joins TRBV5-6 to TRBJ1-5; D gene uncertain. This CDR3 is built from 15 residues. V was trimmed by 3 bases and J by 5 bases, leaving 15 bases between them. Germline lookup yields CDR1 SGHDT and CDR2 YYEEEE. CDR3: CASSYKSSIYQPQHF. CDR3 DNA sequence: TGTGCCAGCAGCTATAAATCATCCATATATCAGCCCCAGCATTTT.

The CDR3 region has the DNA TGCGCCAGCAGCTCAGGGATAGCCAAAAACATTCAGTACTTC. It is translated as CASSSGIAKNIQYF. The rearrangement uses TRBV5-1 and TRBJ2-4, with D perhaps matching TRBD1 (5 bases). The CDR3 totals 14 residues. Germline CDR1 reads SGHRS; CDR2 reads YFSETQ. V shed 3 bases and J shed 0 bases, with 7 bases lying between them.

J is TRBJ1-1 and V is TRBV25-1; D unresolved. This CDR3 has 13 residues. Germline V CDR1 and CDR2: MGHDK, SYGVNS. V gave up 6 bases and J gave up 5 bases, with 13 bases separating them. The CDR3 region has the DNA TGTGCCAGCAGAGGGTTTTCAGGTACTGAAGCTTTCTTT. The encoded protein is CASRGFSGTEAFF. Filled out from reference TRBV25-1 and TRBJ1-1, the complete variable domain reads EADIYQTPRYLVIGTGKKITLECSQTMGHDKMYWYQQDPGMELHLIHYSYGVNSTEKGDLSSESTVSRIRTEHFPLTLESARPSHTSQYLCASRGFSGTEAFFGQGTRLTVV.

The CDR3 here is CASSYSRGRLETQYF. For the CDR3, the DNA is TGTGCCAGCAGTTACTCGAGAGGGCGACTGGAGACCCAGTACTTC. The rearrangement links TRBV6-6 to TRBJ2-5; TRBD2 might be the D (5 bases). Germline CDR1 is MNHNY and CDR2 is SVGAGI (reference sequence). V was shortened by 0 bases and J by 5 bases, with 13 bases between the two germline ends. The CDR3 length is 15 residues.

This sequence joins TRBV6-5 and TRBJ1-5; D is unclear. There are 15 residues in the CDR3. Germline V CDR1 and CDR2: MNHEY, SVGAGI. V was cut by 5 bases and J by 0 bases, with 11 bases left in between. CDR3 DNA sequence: TGTGCCAGCAGTCGCGGAACGGCTAGCAATCAGCCCCAGCATTTT. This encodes CASSRGTASNQPQHF.

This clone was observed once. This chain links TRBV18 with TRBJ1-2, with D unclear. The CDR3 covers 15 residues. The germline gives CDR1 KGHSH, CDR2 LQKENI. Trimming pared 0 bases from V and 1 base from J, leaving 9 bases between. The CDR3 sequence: CASSPPASYNYGYTF. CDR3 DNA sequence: TGTGCCAGCTCACCACCCGCGTCCTATAACTATGGCTACACCTTC.

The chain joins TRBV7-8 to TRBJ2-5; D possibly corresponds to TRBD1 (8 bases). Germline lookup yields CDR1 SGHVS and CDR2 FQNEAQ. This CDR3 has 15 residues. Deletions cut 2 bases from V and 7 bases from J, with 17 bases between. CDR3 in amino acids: CASSLTGGQAGTQYF. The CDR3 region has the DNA TGTGCCAGCAGCTTAACGGGGGGACAGGCGGGGACCCAGTACTTC.

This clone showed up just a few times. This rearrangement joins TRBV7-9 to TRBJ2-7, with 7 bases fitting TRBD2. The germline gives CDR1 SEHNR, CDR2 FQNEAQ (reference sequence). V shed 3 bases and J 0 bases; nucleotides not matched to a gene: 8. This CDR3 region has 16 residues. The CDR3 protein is CASSFSRRDYSYEQYF. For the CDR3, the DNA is TGTGCCAGCAGCTTTTCACGTCGGGACTACTCCTACGAGCAGTACTTC.

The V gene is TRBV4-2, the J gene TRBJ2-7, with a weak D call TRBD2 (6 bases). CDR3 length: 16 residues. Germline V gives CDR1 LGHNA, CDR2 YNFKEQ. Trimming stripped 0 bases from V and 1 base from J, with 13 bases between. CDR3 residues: CASSQDLGDWSYEQYF. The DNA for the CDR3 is TGTGCCAGCAGCCAAGATTTGGGGGACTGGTCCTACGAGCAGTACTTC.

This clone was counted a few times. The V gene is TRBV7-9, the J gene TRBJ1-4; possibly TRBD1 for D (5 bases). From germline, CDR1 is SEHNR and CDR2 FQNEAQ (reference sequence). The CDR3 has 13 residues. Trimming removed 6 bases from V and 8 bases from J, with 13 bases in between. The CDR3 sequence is CASSQSRGEKLFF. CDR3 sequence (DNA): TGTGCCAGCAGTCAATCCCGGGGGGAAAAACTGTTTTTT.

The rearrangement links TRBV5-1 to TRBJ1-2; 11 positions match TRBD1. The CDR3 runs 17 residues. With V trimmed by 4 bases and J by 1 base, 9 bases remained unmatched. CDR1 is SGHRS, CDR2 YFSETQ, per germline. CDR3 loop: CASSQGTGGMDNYGYTF. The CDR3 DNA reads TGCGCCAGCAGCCAAGGGACAGGGGGAATGGATAACTATGGCTACACCTTC.

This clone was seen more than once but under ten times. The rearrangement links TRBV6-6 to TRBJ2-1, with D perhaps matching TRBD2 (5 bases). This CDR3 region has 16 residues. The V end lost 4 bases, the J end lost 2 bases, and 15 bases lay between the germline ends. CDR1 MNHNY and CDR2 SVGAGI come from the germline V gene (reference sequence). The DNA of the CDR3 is TGTGCCAGCAGTTCCCCCCGGGGTATCCCCTACAATGAGCAGTTCTTC. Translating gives CASSSPRGIPYNEQFF.

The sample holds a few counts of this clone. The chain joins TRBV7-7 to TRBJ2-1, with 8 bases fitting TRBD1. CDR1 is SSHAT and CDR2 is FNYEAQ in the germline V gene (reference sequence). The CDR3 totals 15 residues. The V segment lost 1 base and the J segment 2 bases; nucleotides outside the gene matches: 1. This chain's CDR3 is CASSLEQGAYNEQFF. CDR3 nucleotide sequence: TGTGCCAGCAGCTTAGAACAGGGGGCCTACAATGAGCAGTTCTTC.

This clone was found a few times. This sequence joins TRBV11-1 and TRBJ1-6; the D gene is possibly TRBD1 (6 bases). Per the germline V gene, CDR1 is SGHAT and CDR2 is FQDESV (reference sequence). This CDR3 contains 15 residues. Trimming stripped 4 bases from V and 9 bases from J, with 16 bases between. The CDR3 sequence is CASSSAWDTGSPLHF. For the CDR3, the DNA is TGTGCCAGCAGCTCAGCCTGGGACACTGGTTCACCCCTCCACTTT. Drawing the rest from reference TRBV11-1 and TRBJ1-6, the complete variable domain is EAEVAQSPRYKITEKSQAVAFWCDPISGHATLYWYRQILGQGPELLVQFQDESVVDDSQLPKDRFSAERLKGVDSTLKIQPAELGDSAMYLCASSSAWDTGSPLHFGNGTRLTVT.

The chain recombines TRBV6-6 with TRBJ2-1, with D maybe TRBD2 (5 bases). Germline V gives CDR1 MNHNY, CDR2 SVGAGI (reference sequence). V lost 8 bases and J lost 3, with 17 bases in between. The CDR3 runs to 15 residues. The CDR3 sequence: CASLYDERRYNEQFF. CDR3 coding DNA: TGTGCCAGCCTTTACGATGAGCGGCGCTACAATGAGCAGTTCTTC.